The 23 T cell receptor beta chains given below trace back to one sample, sequenced in a study of STAT5B mutations in CD4+ large granular lymphocyte leukemia. Profiled with immunoSEQ multiplex PCR; TCRdb holds only in-frame clones, not every one. The repertoire holds about 33,000 clones, with roughly four fifths as singletons. Material: CD4+ T cells from blood buffy coats. Source of these receptors: a human donor in good health.

The rearrangement links TRBV18 to TRBJ2-1, with D possibly matching TRBD1 (5 bases). The CDR3 is 15 residues long. Looked up from germline, CDR1 is KGHSH and CDR2 is LQKENI. Trimming cost V 3 bases and J 7 bases, with 16 bases left between them. The DNA for the CDR3 is TGTGCCAGCTCACCGATTGTTGGGGCCGATAATGAGCAGTTCTTC. Its protein is CASSPIVGADNEQFF.

J is TRBJ2-3 and V is TRBV6-5, with 8 bases lining up with TRBD2. Germline CDR1 reads MNHEY; CDR2 reads SVGAGI. The CDR3 contains 15 residues. J lost 2 bases, V lost 2 bases, and 3 bases had no gene match. The CDR3 loop is CASSYASGFTDTQYF. CDR3 DNA sequence: TGTGCCAGCAGTTACGCTAGCGGGTTCACAGATACGCAGTATTTT.

This clone was seen a handful of times. CDR3 residues: CASSPRGGSGYEQFF. CDR3 DNA sequence: TGTGCCAGCTCACCACGGGGCGGGAGTGGGTATGAGCAGTTCTTC. V and J are TRBV18 and TRBJ2-1; 7 bases fit TRBD2. V shed 1 base and J 8 bases; nucleotides not matched to a gene: 8. The CDR3 spans 15 residues. Germline assignment: CDR1 KGHSH and CDR2 LQKENI.

The chain couples TRBV23-1 to TRBJ2-2; 7 positions match TRBD1. TRBV23-1 is noted as an ORF with a role that remains uncertain. CDR3 length: 15 amino acids. Trimming cost V 4 bases and J 7 bases; bases outside gene matches: 9. This CDR3 reads CASSLPQGCNGELFF. In DNA form, the CDR3 reads TGCGCCAGCAGTCTCCCACAGGGGTGTAACGGGGAGCTGTTTTTT.

CDR3 coding DNA: TGTGCCTGGAGTCGCCGGACAGGGGAAGGCTACACCTTC. Amino acids: CAWSRRTGEGYTF. The chain combines TRBV30 with TRBJ1-2, with 9 bases fitting TRBD1. V shed 2 bases, J shed 8 bases, and the junction held 6 bases outside the gene matches. The CDR3 covers 13 residues. In germline, CDR1 is GTSNPN, CDR2 SVGIG (reference sequence).

The rearrangement uses TRBV30 and TRBJ2-1; 10 positions agree with TRBD2. V dropped 6 bases and J dropped 7; count of bases not matched to a gene: 9. The CDR3 is 14 amino acids. CDR1 and CDR2 (germline): GTSNPN, SVGIG (reference sequence). The CDR3 DNA follows: TGTGCCTGCCTCCAGGGACTAGCGTTTAATGAGCAGTTCTTC. Protein: CACLQGLAFNEQFF. The full variable domain, in which reference TRBV30 and TRBJ2-1 provide the parts outside the CDR3, is SQTIHQWPATLVQPVGSPLSLECTVEGTSNPNLYWYRQAAGRGLQLLFYSVGIGQISSEVPQNLSASRPQDRQFILSSKKLLLSDSGFYLCACLQGLAFNEQFFGPGTRLTVL.

The chain recombines TRBV7-9 with TRBJ2-7; 7 bases fit TRBD1. CDR1 is SEHNR, CDR2 FQNEAQ, per germline (reference sequence). The CDR3 loop spans 14 amino acids. Unmatched junction bases numbered 12, after V lost 11 bases and J lost 2 bases. The DNA of the CDR3 is TGTGCCTCAAGAGCCGGGACAGCCCCCTACGAGCAGTACTTC. Translating gives CASRAGTAPYEQYF.

The V and J genes are TRBV28 and TRBJ1-5; 7 bases agree with TRBD1. V lost 6 bases, J lost 4 bases, and 9 bases stayed unmatched. From germline, CDR1 is MDHEN and CDR2 SYDVKM. The CDR3 runs 15 residues. The DNA for the CDR3 is TGTGCCAGCAGAAAACAGGGGAGGGAAAATCAGCCCCAGCATTTT. Translating it yields CASRKQGRENQPQHF.

The J gene is TRBJ2-5, the V gene TRBV7-9; the D is unclear. This CDR3 has 17 residues. V lost 1 base and J 0 bases, leaving 15 bases between the germline ends. The V gene's germline CDR1 is SEHNR and CDR2 FQNEAQ (reference sequence). In DNA, the CDR3 is TGTGCCAGCAGCTTAGATATCGGTGGTGGGAACCAAGAGACCCAGTACTTC. This encodes CASSLDIGGGNQETQYF.

This chain uses TRBV5-1 with TRBJ1-2; possible D gene TRBD1, 6 bases. Germline-derived CDR1 and CDR2 are SGHRS and YFSETQ. V dropped 0 bases and J dropped 9 bases, with 24 bases sitting between them. This CDR3 comprises 17 residues. CDR3 sequence (DNA): TGCGCCAGCAGCTTGGCCGGGGGGCCCGAGCAGTTCGGGAGCTACACCTTC. This encodes CASSLAGGPEQFGSYTF.

The V call is TRBV27, the J call TRBJ1-2, with a weak D call TRBD1 (5 bases). Per the germline V gene, CDR1 is MNHEY and CDR2 is SMNVEV (reference sequence). This CDR3 spans 14 amino acids. V lost 3 bases and J 5 bases, leaving 13 bases between the germline ends. CDR3 in amino acids: CASSFQGLGYGYTF. The CDR3 nucleotides read TGTGCCAGCAGTTTTCAGGGCCTCGGGTATGGCTACACCTTC.

The rearrangement uses TRBV5-4 and TRBJ1-3, with D possibly matching TRBD1 (6 bases). The V and J ends lost 2 bases and 1 base respectively, with 7 bases between them. Germline values: CDR1 SGHNT, CDR2 YYREEE (reference sequence). The CDR3 loop spans 14 amino acids. DNA for the CDR3: TGTGCCAGCAGCTTAGGGGGGTCTGGAAACACCATATATTTT. Translated, it gives CASSLGGSGNTIYF. The full variable domain, rest sourced from reference TRBV5-4 and TRBJ1-3, is ETGVTQSPTHLIKTRGQQVTLRCSSQSGHNTVSWYQQALGQGPQFIFQYYREEENGRGNFPPRFSGLQFPNYSSELNVNALELDDSALYLCASSLGGSGNTIYFGEGSWLTVV.

For this clone: One end of the junction does not line up with germline, which may come from a read error. This rearrangement joins TRBV7-7 to TRBJ2-1, with D maybe TRBD1 (5 bases). CDR3 length equals 17 residues. Germline-derived CDR1 and CDR2 are SSHAT and FNYEAQ (reference sequence). The CDR3 nucleotides are TGTGCTAGCAGCTTAGTTAAGAAACGTGCAGGGAAGGATGAGCAGTTCTTC. This translates into CASSLVKKRAGKDEQFF. Full variable domain (missing parts from reference TRBV7-7 and TRBJ2-1): GAGVSQSPRYKVTKRGQDVTLRCDPISSHATLYWYQQALGQGPEFLTYFNYEAQPDKSGLPSDRFSAERPEGSISTLTIQRTEQRDSAMYRCASSLVKKRAGKDEQFFGPGTRLTVL.

The chain uses TRBV28 and TRBJ2-5; the D gene is possibly TRBD1 (6 bases). Trimming took 4 bases from V and 5 from J, leaving 14 bases between them. This CDR3 is 14 amino acids long. CDR1 and CDR2 (germline): MDHEN, SYDVKM. For the CDR3, the DNA is TGTGCCAGCAGTTCCTCAGGGGTGGGGGAGACCCAGTACTTC. This translates into CASSSSGVGETQYF.

This chain links TRBV6-5 with TRBJ1-2; D uncertain. The CDR3 is 13 amino acids. CDR1 is MNHEY and CDR2 is SVGAGI in the germline V gene. Trimming took off 5 bases at V and 2 bases at J, with 9 bases between the two ends. The CDR3 sequence: CASSTTLNYGYTF. The CDR3 nucleotides are TGTGCCAGCAGTACCACTCTGAACTATGGCTACACCTTC.

V gene TRBV7-2 combines with J gene TRBJ2-7; a possible D gene is TRBD1 (5 bases). Deletions cut 1 base from V and 3 bases from J, with 7 bases between. Germline V gene data show CDR1 as SGHTA and CDR2 as FQGNSA. The CDR3 length is 13 residues. CDR3 sequence reads: CASSLEQGYEQYF. The CDR3 DNA sequence: TGTGCCAGCAGCTTAGAGCAGGGCTACGAGCAGTACTTC.

This clone was picked up a small number of times. V is TRBV29-1 and J is TRBJ2-1, with D tentatively TRBD2 (5 bases). Germline loops: CDR1 SQVTM, CDR2 ANQGSEA. Trimming took 3 bases from V and 5 from J, leaving 11 bases between them. There are 13 residues in the CDR3. CDR3 residues: CSVELTRDNEQFF. DNA of the CDR3: TGCAGCGTTGAGCTCACTAGAGACAATGAGCAGTTCTTC.

The chain combines TRBV2 with TRBJ1-2, with D unclear. Trimming shortened V by 5 bases and J by 4 bases, and 11 bases separated the two germline ends. This CDR3 spans 13 amino acids. The germline V gene encodes CDR1 SNHLY and CDR2 FYNNEI. CDR3 DNA sequence: TGTGCCAGCAGTATGGCAAACGGCTATGGCTACACCTTC. Its translation: CASSMANGYGYTF.

The chain has TRBV27 and TRBJ2-3; perhaps TRBD1 as D (6 bases). Trimming cost V 2 bases and J 10 bases, with 10 bases left between them. Germline V lookup: CDR1 MNHEY, CDR2 SMNVEV (reference sequence). This CDR3 has 12 residues. CDR3 loop: CASSLNDRPQYF. CDR3 sequence (DNA): TGTGCCAGCAGTTTAAACGACAGGCCGCAGTATTTT.

The chain links TRBV7-9 to TRBJ1-5, with TRBD1 matching 10 bases. There are 17 residues in the CDR3. Looked up from germline, CDR1 is SEHNR and CDR2 is FQNEAQ (reference sequence). V lost 4 bases, J lost 0 bases, and 6 bases stayed unmatched. The CDR3 sequence: CASSWDRGVLSNQPQHF. As DNA, the CDR3 is TGTGCCAGCAGCTGGGACAGGGGAGTTCTTAGCAATCAGCCCCAGCATTTT.

The chain joins TRBV11-3 to TRBJ2-3, with 13 bases lining up with TRBD2. V shed 6 bases and J 5 bases; nucleotides not matched to a gene: 11. The V gene's germline CDR1 is SGHNT and CDR2 YENEEA. CDR3 length: 17 residues. The CDR3 DNA is TGTGCCAGCAGTATAGGCCGACTAGCGGGGGGCGGAGATACGCAGTATTTT. Protein product: CASSIGRLAGGGDTQYF.

The gene calls are TRBV18 and TRBJ2-5; 10 positions match TRBD1. Germline CDR1 KGHSH, CDR2 LQKENI. The CDR3 sequence is 15 residues long. Losses at the gene ends were 10 bases for V and 4 bases for J; bases not matched to a gene: 12. This chain's CDR3 is CATHGTGVVRETQYF. Written as DNA, the CDR3 is TGTGCCACGCACGGGACAGGGGTCGTCCGAGAGACCCAGTACTTC.

This clone has a single count. The V call is TRBV5-3, the J call TRBJ2-7; D gene unclear. TRBV5-3 is marked as an open reading frame, function uncertain. The CDR3 is made up of 11 amino acids. The V end was cut by 1 base, the J end by 3 bases, with 2 bases between. Here the CDR3 reads CARSLYYEQYF. DNA for the CDR3: TGTGCCAGAAGCTTGTACTACGAGCAGTACTTC.